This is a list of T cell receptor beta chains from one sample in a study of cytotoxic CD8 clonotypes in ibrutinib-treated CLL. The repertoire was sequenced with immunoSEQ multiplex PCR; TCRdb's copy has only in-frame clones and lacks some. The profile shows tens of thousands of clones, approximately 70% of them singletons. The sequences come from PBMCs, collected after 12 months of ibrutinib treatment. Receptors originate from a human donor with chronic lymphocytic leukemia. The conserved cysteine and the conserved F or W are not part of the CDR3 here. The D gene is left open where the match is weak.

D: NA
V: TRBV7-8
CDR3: ASGGDAQPQH

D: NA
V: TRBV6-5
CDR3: ASSEYGVHPEAF

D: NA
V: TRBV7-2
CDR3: ASTRGGLQETQY

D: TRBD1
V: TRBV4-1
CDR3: ASSQDRGRQGEAF

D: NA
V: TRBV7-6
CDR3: ASGETGALANEKLF

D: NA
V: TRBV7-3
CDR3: ASSSRTDSNQPQH

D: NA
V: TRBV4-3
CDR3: ASSQDRGVDTGELF

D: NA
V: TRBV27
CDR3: ASSGRTGRSFYGYT

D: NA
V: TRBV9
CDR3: ASSVGGGETTDTQY

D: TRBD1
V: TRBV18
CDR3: ASSDAGGNTEAF

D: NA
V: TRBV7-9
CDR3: ASSVWNVRDEKLF

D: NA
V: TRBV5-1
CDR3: ASSVGRTTSYNEQF

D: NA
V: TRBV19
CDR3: ASSTPDKYQPQH

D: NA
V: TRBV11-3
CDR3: ASSQGGGSGNTIY

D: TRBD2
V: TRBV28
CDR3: ASSSGTSINEQF

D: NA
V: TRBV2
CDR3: ASSLPSVNTEAF

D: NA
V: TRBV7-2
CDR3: ASSLGVKTYEQY

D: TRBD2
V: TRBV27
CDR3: ASSLSSRTSLYEQF

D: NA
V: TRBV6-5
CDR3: ASSYSQGRTEAF

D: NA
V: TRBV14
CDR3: ASSQVRGGTLETQY

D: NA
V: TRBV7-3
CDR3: ASSLTYGEKLF

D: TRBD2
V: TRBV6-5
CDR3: ASSSGTSGGRKF

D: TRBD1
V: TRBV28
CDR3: ASSSGQFYGYT

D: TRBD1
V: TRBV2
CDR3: ASSTDRGPNEQF

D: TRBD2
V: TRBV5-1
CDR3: ASSSGLAMAYEQY

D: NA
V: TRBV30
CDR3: AWSRGRAEAF

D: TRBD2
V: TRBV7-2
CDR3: ASSPFLAGGGTQY

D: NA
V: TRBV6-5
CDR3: ASRSGSLEQY

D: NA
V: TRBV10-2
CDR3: ASSESRHGYT

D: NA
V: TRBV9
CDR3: ASSVGSGDGVGAF

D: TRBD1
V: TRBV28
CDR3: ASMSPGGSTEAF

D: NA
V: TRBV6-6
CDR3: ASSSTDTQY

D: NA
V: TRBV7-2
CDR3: ASSLRVVGDSPLH

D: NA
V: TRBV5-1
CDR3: ASRPGSDNSPLH

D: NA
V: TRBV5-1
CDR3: ASSSTGSEQY

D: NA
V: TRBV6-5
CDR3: ASSYLSRLSNQPQH

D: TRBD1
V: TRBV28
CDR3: ASSPTGPHGYT

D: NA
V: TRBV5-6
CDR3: ASSFIRGETQY

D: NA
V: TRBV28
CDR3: ASHTRGNQPQH

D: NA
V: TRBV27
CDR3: ASSTTRNEQF

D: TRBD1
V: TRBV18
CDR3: ASSPDPLGQNYGYT

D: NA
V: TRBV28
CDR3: ASNAHGRYGYT

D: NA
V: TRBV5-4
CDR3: ASSRGGLGETQY

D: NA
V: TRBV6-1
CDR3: ASRGGYTEAF

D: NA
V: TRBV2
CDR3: ASSEQETQY

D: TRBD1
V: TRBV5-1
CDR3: ASSLIQGYGEQY

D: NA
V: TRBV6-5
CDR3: ASSYSSQSGF

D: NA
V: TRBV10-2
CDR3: ASSQTSNEQF

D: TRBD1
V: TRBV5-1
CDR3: ASSLSRDRGYGYT

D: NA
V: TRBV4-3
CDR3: ASSQRPGGYEQY

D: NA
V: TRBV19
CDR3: ASKLGQGRYNEQF

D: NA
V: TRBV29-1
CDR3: SVELPGDGYT

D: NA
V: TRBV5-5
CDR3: ASSFWVGAAPGAEAF

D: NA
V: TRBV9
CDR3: ASSVTGNTEAF